This is a list of T cell receptor beta chains from one sample in a study of blood T cell repertoires in COVID-19. TCRdb keeps only in-frame clones here, not all; method: immunoSEQ multiplex PCR. This table holds around 22,000 clones, more than 85% found once. Input material: peripheral blood. The receptor set was obtained from an older woman with active COVID-19. Both conserved end residues are part of each CDR3. A D gene is named only where the DNA matches it firmly. Size is stated for part of the rows, as once, few or many counts, or as a class when the clone is expanded.

CDR3,DNA,V,J,size,D
CASSEGGETQYF,TGTGCCAGCAGTGAAGGAGGAGAGACCCAGTACTTC,TRBV6-1,TRBJ2-5,-,-
CASSPNSGEQYF,TGCGCCAGCAGCCCCAATTCGGGCGAGCAGTACTTC,TRBV5-1,TRBJ2-7,once,-
CASSAGPGTAKPSEAFF,TGTGCCAGCAGTGCCGGTCCCGGGACAGCCAAGCCTTCTGAAGCTTTCTTT,TRBV6-1,TRBJ1-1,few,TRBD1
CASSLSPGSNQPQHF,TGTGCCAGCAGCTTGTCCCCGGGGAGCAATCAGCCCCAGCATTTT,TRBV7-2,TRBJ1-5,-,-
CASTTRIWTGRTRAYGYTF,TGTGCCAGTACCACCAGGATCTGGACAGGAAGAACTCGAGCCTATGGCTACACCTTC,TRBV19,TRBJ1-2,-,TRBD1
CASSQALSTEAFF,TGTGCCAGCAGCCAGGCCCTGAGTACTGAAGCTTTCTTT,TRBV11-3,TRBJ1-1,-,-
CASSQQGAQGQPQHF,TGTGCCAGCAGTCAACAGGGGGCGCAGGGTCAGCCCCAGCATTTT,TRBV2,TRBJ1-5,-,TRBD1
CASSEEYWRGMNYGYTF,TGTGCCAGCAGTGAAGAATATTGGAGGGGAATGAACTATGGCTACACCTTC,TRBV6-1,TRBJ1-2,once,-
CASSTGGSYEQYF,TGCGCCAGCAGTACAGGGGGCTCCTACGAGCAGTACTTC,TRBV10-2,TRBJ2-7,once,TRBD1
CASSNMGEGRGGTDTQYF,TGCGCCAGCAGCAATATGGGGGAGGGCCGAGGTGGCACAGATACGCAGTATTTT,TRBV5-1,TRBJ2-3,-,TRBD2
CASSGQGGSPLHF,TGTGCCAGCAGTGGGCAGGGGGGCTCACCCCTCCACTTT,TRBV25-1,TRBJ1-6,-,TRBD1
CASSQGQRENIQYF,TGCGCCAGCAGCCAAGGACAGAGGGAAAACATTCAGTACTTC,TRBV10-1,TRBJ2-4,-,-
CASSLGTGLNTEAFF,TGCGCCAGCAGCTTAGGGACAGGACTTAACACTGAAGCTTTCTTT,TRBV5-1,TRBJ1-1,-,TRBD1
CSASGAGGLYGYTF,TGCAGTGCTAGTGGGGCAGGGGGCCTCTATGGCTACACCTTC,TRBV20-1,TRBJ1-2,-,TRBD1
CASSQDVGGNTEAFF,TGTGCCAGCAGCCAAGATGTAGGGGGGAACACTGAAGCTTTCTTT,TRBV3-1/TRBV3-2,TRBJ1-1,-,-
CASLPGAGTSSNEQYF,TGCGCCAGTCTTCCAGGGGCCGGGACTAGTTCAAACGAGCAGTACTTC,TRBV5-1,TRBJ2-7,-,TRBD2
CASQSGRLYNEQFF,TGTGCCAGCCAAAGCGGGAGGTTATACAATGAGCAGTTCTTC,TRBV28,TRBJ2-1,-,TRBD2
CASSLRQGATSPLHF,TGTGCCAGCAGTTTAAGACAGGGGGCGACCTCACCCCTCCACTTT,TRBV28,TRBJ1-6,-,TRBD1
CASSVDGDYYNEQFF,TGTGCCAGCAGCGTAGATGGAGATTACTACAATGAGCAGTTCTTC,TRBV9,TRBJ2-1,-,-
CASTLGRRETQYF,TGTGCCAGCACCCTGGGCCGACGTGAGACCCAGTACTTC,TRBV7-2,TRBJ2-5,-,-
CASSPSTDTQYF,TGTGCCAGCAGCCCCTCCACAGATACGCAGTATTTT,TRBV13,TRBJ2-3,-,-
CASSVLQGGYTF,TGTGCCAGCAGCGTGCTCCAGGGCGGCTACACCTTC,TRBV9,TRBJ1-2,-,-
CASSQASDWDYNEQFF,TGTGCCAGCAGCCAAGCCTCGGACTGGGACTACAATGAGCAGTTCTTC,TRBV4-2,TRBJ2-1,-,-
CASSLRQGARGTEAFF,TGTGCCAGCTCCCTTAGACAGGGGGCCCGGGGCACTGAAGCTTTCTTT,TRBV18,TRBJ1-1,-,TRBD1
CSVQTGRPYEQYF,TGCAGCGTTCAGACAGGGAGGCCCTACGAGCAGTACTTC,TRBV29-1,TRBJ2-7,-,-
CASSLAGQGAYNEQFF,TGCGCCAGCAGCTTGGCCGGGCAGGGGGCCTACAATGAGCAGTTCTTC,TRBV5-1,TRBJ2-1,few,TRBD1
CASSFGWEQYF,TGTGCCAGCAGTTTCGGGTGGGAGCAGTACTTC,TRBV12-3/TRBV12-4,TRBJ2-7,-,-
CASSQEVGRAGAYNEQFF,TGCGCCAGCAGCCAAGAGGTCGGGCGGGCGGGGGCTTACAATGAGCAGTTCTTC,TRBV4-3,TRBJ2-1,-,-
CASRDRRGQPQHF,TGTGCCAGCAGGGACCGACGGGGACAGCCCCAGCATTTT,TRBV28,TRBJ1-5,-,-
CASSPRPGRYTF,TGTGCCAGTAGTCCCCGACCGGGGAGGTACACCTTC,TRBV19,TRBJ1-2,-,-
CASSLARTGEHTEAFF,TGCGCCAGCAGCTTGGCCCGCACAGGGGAACACACTGAAGCTTTCTTT,TRBV5-1,TRBJ1-1,-,TRBD1
CASSIDLLYTEAFF,TGTGCCAGTAGTATAGACCTTCTCTACACTGAAGCTTTCTTT,TRBV19,TRBJ1-1,once,-
CASSLLQGARDTQYF,TGTGCCAGCAGCTTACTTCAGGGGGCAAGGGATACGCAGTATTTT,TRBV7-2,TRBJ2-3,-,TRBD1
CASSSQGRANIQYF,TGTGCCAGCAGTTCACAGGGTCGAGCAAACATTCAGTACTTC,TRBV28,TRBJ2-4,-,-
CASSLSGWVDTQYF,TGTGCCAGTAGTCTCTCAGGATGGGTAGATACGCAGTATTTT,TRBV19,TRBJ2-3,-,-
CASSQDPSGKGNEQFF,TGCGCCAGCAGCCAAGACCCTAGCGGAAAGGGTAATGAGCAGTTCTTC,TRBV4-1,TRBJ2-1,-,TRBD2
CASSLDPTGNYGYTF,TGCGCCAGCAGCTTGGACCCTACAGGAAACTATGGCTACACCTTC,TRBV5-1,TRBJ1-2,-,-
CAISEDRDNTDTQYF,TGTGCCATCAGTGAGGACAGGGACAACACAGATACGCAGTATTTT,TRBV10-3,TRBJ2-3,-,TRBD1
CSVESGLAEEQFF,TGCAGCGTTGAATCTGGACTAGCGGAGGAGCAGTTCTTC,TRBV29-1,TRBJ2-1,-,TRBD2
CAWSVLVGHEQFF,TGTGCCTGGAGTGTACTAGTCGGACATGAGCAGTTCTTC,TRBV30,TRBJ2-1,-,-
CASSRTGRPNEQFF,TGTGCCAGTAGTCGGACGGGAAGACCCAATGAGCAGTTCTTC,TRBV19,TRBJ2-1,few,-
CASSFGLTASPLHF,TGTGCCAGCAGCTTCGGGTTAACCGCCTCACCCCTCCACTTT,TRBV7-2,TRBJ1-6,-,-
CASSLRGDNEQFF,TGTGCCAGCAGCCTACGGGGAGACAATGAGCAGTTCTTC,TRBV13,TRBJ2-1,-,-
CASSLGLGGYNEQFF,TGTGCCAGCAGCCTGGGACTAGGAGGCTACAATGAGCAGTTCTTC,TRBV5-6,TRBJ2-1,-,TRBD2
CASSPSRETQYF,TGTGCCAGCAGCCCGTCCCGAGAGACCCAGTACTTC,TRBV12-3/TRBV12-4,TRBJ2-5,-,-
CASSLAGQGSQPQHF,TGTGCCAGCAGCTTAGCGGGGCAGGGGAGTCAGCCCCAGCATTTT,TRBV7-2,TRBJ1-5,-,-
CASSVFYEQYF,TGTGCCAGCAGTGTATTCTACGAGCAGTACTTC,TRBV6-4,TRBJ2-7,-,-
CASSRLDRADQPQHF,TGTGCCAGCAGTCGGCTTGACAGGGCCGATCAGCCCCAGCATTTT,TRBV28,TRBJ1-5,-,TRBD1